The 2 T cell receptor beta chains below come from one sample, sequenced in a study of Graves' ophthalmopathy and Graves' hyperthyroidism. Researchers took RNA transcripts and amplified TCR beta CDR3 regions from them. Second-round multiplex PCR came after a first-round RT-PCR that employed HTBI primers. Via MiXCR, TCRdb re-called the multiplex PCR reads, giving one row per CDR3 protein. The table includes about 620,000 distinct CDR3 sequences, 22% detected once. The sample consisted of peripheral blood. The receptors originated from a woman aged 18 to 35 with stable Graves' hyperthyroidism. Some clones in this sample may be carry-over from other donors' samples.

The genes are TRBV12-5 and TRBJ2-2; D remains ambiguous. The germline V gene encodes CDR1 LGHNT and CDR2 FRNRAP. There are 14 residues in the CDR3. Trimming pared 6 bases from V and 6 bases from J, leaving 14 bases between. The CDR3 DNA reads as TGTGCTAGTGGCCCCGCCGGTTGGGCCGGGGAGCTGTTTTTT. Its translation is CASGPAGWAGELFF.

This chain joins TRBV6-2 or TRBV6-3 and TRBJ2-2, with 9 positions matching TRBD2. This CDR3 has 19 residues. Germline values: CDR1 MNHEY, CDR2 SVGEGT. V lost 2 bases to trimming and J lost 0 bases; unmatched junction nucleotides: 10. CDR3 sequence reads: CASSYGPLAGVTNTGELFF. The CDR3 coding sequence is TGTGCCAGCAGTTACGGCCCACTAGCGGGCGTGACGAACACCGGGGAGCTGTTTTTT.